This is a list of T cell receptor beta chains from one sample in a study of blood T cell repertoires in COVID-19. TCRdb's table, derived via immunoSEQ multiplex PCR, lists solely in-frame clones and lacks some. This table holds 150,000 to 200,000 clones, about 80% found once. Sequenced input: peripheral blood. These TCRs come from a woman aged 70-85 years with acute or convalescent COVID-19. Each CDR3 is given with its conserved first and last residue. A D gene is named only where the DNA matches it firmly. Expanded clones get a size class; other rows say once, few or many, or leave the size out.

j_call | clone_size | d_call | v_call | cdr3_nt | cdr3_aa
TRBJ1-2 | . | TRBD1 | TRBV5-4 | TGTGCCAGCAGCAGAGAGGGACAGGGAATCGGGGGCTACACCTTC | CASSREGQGIGGYTF
TRBJ1-2 | . | . | TRBV7-9 | TGTGCCAGCAGCTTAAGGGGGATAGAAAGGACCTTC | CASSLRGIERTF
TRBJ1-2 | . | . | TRBV30 | TGTGCCTGGAGTGTGGGGCAGTATGGCTACACCTTC | CAWSVGQYGYTF
TRBJ1-5 | . | . | TRBV3-1/TRBV3-2 | TGTGCCAGCAGCCAAGCAGGGGGCAATCAGCCCCAGCATTTT | CASSQAGGNQPQHF
TRBJ1-4 | . | . | TRBV4-1 | TGCGCCAGCAGCCAAGACAGAAGGCGCAGGGATGGTGAAAAACTGTTTTTT | CASSQDRRRRDGEKLFF
TRBJ1-6 | . | TRBD1 | TRBV4-1 | TGCGCCAGCAGACAAGGACAGGGGAATAATTCACCCCTCCACTTT | CASRQGQGNNSPLHF
TRBJ2-7 | . | . | TRBV28 | TGTGCCAGCAGTTTCACCGGGAGCCTCGCCTCCTACGAGCAGTACTTC | CASSFTGSLASYEQYF
TRBJ1-2 | . | . | TRBV18 | TGTGCCAGCTCACCACTCGCAGGGCCGGAGGGCTACACCTTC | CASSPLAGPEGYTF
TRBJ1-1 | many | . | TRBV28 | TGTGCCAGCAGATCCAGGGGAATGAACACTGAAGCTTTCTTT | CASRSRGMNTEAFF
TRBJ1-1 | . | TRBD1 | TRBV18 | TGTGCCAGCTCACCACCTACAGGGGGAAGAACTGAAGCTTTCTTT | CASSPPTGGRTEAFF
TRBJ2-7 | . | TRBD2 | TRBV11-2 | TGTGCCAGCAGCTTAGTTGCCAGCGGGGCCCTTCACGAGCAGTACTTC | CASSLVASGALHEQYF
TRBJ1-3 | . | TRBD1 | TRBV3-1/TRBV3-2 | TGTGCCAGCAGCTTCCGGGACAGCGGCCACACCATATATTTT | CASSFRDSGHTIYF
TRBJ2-7 | once | . | TRBV10-3 | TGTGCCATCAGACCCGGGAAGCCTTCCGGGGGCGAGCAGTACTTC | CAIRPGKPSGGEQYF
TRBJ2-1 | . | . | TRBV27 | TGTGCCAGCAGTTCCGCGGACAGAGACTACAATGAGCAGTTCTTC | CASSSADRDYNEQFF
TRBJ2-5 | . | . | TRBV6-5 | TGTGCCAGCAGCCGTGTTGTTAGTGTGGAGACCCAGTACTTC | CASSRVVSVETQYF
TRBJ1-6 | . | . | TRBV30 | TGTGCCGGTGATCCGGACACCAATAATTCACCCCTCCACTTT | CAGDPDTNNSPLHF
TRBJ2-1 | . | TRBD2 | TRBV19 | TGTGCCAGTAGCCCACGGGGACTAGCGGCATACAATGAGCAGTTCTTC | CASSPRGLAAYNEQFF
TRBJ1-5 | few | TRBD1 | TRBV5-6 | TGTGCCAGCAGCTTGTTTGAGGGGGCCTTGATTCAGCCCCAGCATTTT | CASSLFEGALIQPQHF
TRBJ1-4 | . | . | TRBV27 | TGTGCCAGCAGTTTGGGAGGGGCCGGCCTTTATGAAAAACTGTTTTTT | CASSLGGAGLYEKLFF
TRBJ1-1 | once | . | TRBV12-3/TRBV12-4 | TGTGCCAGCAGTTCGACAGTGAACACTGAAGCTTTCTTT | CASSSTVNTEAFF
TRBJ1-5 | . | . | TRBV2 | TGTGCCAGCAACCTGGGGCCTAATCAGCCCCAGCATTTT | CASNLGPNQPQHF
TRBJ1-6 | once | . | TRBV30 | TGTGCCTGGAGTAACCATACAGGGTGGAGTTCCTATAATTCACCCCTCCACTTT | CAWSNHTGWSSYNSPLHF
TRBJ1-2 | many | . | TRBV6-5 | TGTGCCAGCAGTTTCGGCGGGAATGGCTACACCTTC | CASSFGGNGYTF
TRBJ2-3 | . | TRBD2 | TRBV9 | TGTGCCAGCCAGAGGCTGGGTAGCGGGGGCGCAGATACGCAGTATTTT | CASQRLGSGGADTQYF
TRBJ1-6 | . | . | TRBV20-1 | TGCAGTGCTAGTAAGGGGAATTCACCCCTCCACTTT | CSASKGNSPLHF
TRBJ2-7 | . | TRBD2 | TRBV10-3 | TGTGCCATCAGGCGGACTAGCGGGGAGCAGTACTTC | CAIRRTSGEQYF
TRBJ2-7 | . | TRBD2 | TRBV4-1 | TGCGCCAGCAGTATCGGGACTAGCGGTCCCTACGAGCAGTACTTC | CASSIGTSGPYEQYF
TRBJ1-5 | . | TRBD1 | TRBV5-1 | TGCGCCAGCAGCTTGGAGACAGGGGGCCGACAGCCCCAGCATTTT | CASSLETGGRQPQHF
TRBJ2-3 | . | . | TRBV6-5 | TGTGCCAGCAGTTTCTTCTACCCTCCTTCAGATACGCAGTATTTT | CASSFFYPPSDTQYF
TRBJ2-7 | . | . | TRBV19 | TGTGCCAGTAGTATCGCCCCCACAGCCGTCTACGAGCAGTACTTC | CASSIAPTAVYEQYF
TRBJ1-2 | . | . | TRBV3-1/TRBV3-2 | TGTGCCAGCAGCCAAGAAGGGGTCTATGGCTACACCTTC | CASSQEGVYGYTF
TRBJ1-6 | . | . | TRBV30 | TGTGCCTGGACCCCCTTGGGCTCGATGAGAAATTCACCCCTCCACTTT | CAWTPLGSMRNSPLHF
TRBJ2-2 | . | . | TRBV19 | TGTGCCAGTAGTATTTACGGGTTATCAGTCCAGTCCGGGGAGCTGTTTTTT | CASSIYGLSVQSGELFF
TRBJ1-5 | . | TRBD1 | TRBV19 | TGTGCCAGTAGTATCATTTCCCCCGGGACAGGGTCTTATCAGCCCCAGCATTTT | CASSIISPGTGSYQPQHF
TRBJ1-2 | few | TRBD1 | TRBV4-3 | TGCGCCAGCAGCCCCGGACAGGGAAACTATGGCTACACCTTC | CASSPGQGNYGYTF